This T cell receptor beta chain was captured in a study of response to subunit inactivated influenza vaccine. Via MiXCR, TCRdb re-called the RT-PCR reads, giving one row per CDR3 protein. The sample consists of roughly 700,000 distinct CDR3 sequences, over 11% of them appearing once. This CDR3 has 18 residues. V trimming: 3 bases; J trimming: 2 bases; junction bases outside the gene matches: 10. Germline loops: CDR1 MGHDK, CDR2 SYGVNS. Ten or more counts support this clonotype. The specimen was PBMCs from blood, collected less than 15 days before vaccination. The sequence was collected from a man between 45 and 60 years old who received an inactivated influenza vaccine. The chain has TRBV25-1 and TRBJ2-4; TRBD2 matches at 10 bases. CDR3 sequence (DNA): TGTGCCAGCAGTGATTTTACTAGCGGGGCGGGCTCCAAAAACATTCAGTACTTC. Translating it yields CASSDFTSGAGSKNIQYF.